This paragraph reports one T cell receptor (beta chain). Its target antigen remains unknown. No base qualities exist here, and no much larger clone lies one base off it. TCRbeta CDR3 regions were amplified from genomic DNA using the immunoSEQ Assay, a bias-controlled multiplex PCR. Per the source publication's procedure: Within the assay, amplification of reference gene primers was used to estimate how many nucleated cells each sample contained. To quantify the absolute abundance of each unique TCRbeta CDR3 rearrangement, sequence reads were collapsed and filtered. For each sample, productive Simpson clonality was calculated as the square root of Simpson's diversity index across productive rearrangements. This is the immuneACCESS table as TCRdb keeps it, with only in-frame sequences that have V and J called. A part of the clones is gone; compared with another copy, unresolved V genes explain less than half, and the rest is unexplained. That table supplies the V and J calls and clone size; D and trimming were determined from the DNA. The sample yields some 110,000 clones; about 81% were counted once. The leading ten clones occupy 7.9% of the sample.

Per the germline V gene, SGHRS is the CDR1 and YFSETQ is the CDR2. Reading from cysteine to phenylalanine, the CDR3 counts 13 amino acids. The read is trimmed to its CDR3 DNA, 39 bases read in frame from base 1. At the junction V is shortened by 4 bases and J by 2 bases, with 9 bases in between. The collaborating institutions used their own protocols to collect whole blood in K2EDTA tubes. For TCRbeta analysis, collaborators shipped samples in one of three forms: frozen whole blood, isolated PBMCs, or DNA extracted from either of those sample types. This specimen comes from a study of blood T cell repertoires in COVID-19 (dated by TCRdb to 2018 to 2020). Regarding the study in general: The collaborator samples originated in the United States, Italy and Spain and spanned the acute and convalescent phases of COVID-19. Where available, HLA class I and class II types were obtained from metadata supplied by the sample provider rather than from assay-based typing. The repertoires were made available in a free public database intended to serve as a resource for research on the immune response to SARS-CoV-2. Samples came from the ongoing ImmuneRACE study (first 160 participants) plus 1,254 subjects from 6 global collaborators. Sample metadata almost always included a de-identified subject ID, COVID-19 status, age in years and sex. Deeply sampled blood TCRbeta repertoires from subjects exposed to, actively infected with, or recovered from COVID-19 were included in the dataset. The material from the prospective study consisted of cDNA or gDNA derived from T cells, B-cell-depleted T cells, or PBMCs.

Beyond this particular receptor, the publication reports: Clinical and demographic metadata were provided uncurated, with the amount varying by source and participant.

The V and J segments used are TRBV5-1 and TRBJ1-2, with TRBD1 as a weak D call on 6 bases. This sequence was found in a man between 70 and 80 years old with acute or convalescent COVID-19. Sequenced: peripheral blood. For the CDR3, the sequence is CASSGQGNYGYTF. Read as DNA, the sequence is TGCGCCAGCAGCGGGCAGGGGAACTATGGCTACACCTTC.